These 10 T cell receptor beta chains share one sample of origin, sequenced in a study of radiation and T cells in renal cell carcinoma (dated by TCRdb to the early 2020s). The library was made by the immunoSEQ multiplex PCR assay. Held by TCRdb, this immuneACCESS table contains in-frame sequences only and omits some clones. Under half of the omission traces to an unresolved V gene where checked; the cause of the rest is unknown. In all, the sample holds 94,000 or so clones, and 82% of those were seen once. More than 5.5% of the sample is taken by the ten largest. What this sample's time point label stands for: baseline pretreatment blood. Per the publication, the treatment or condition label means: 15 Gy SBRT to primary tumor, nephrectomy 4 weeks later. Here the sequenced sample was blood, taken from a patient whose treatment included radiotherapy and nephrectomy. Every receptor here comes from a man between 60 and 70 years old with renal cell carcinoma.

This rearrangement joins TRBV25-1 to TRBJ2-2; TRBD2 is a possible D gene (5 bases). The V end was cut by 5 bases, the J end by 6 bases, with 10 bases between. Per germline, CDR1 MGHDK and CDR2 SYGVNS. This CDR3 contains 13 residues. This chain's CDR3 is CASSILASGELFF. CDR3 in DNA: TGTGCCAGCAGTATCCTAGCATCCGGGGAGCTGTTTTTT.

The table lists this clone with a few counts. The chain employs TRBV27 and TRBJ1-1; no reliable D call. CDR1 is MNHEY and CDR2 is SMNVEV in the germline V gene (reference sequence). The CDR3 sequence is 14 residues long. Trimming removed 5 bases from V and 1 base from J, with 11 bases in between. This chain's CDR3 is CASSLGLGNTEAFF. The CDR3 nucleotides read TGTGCCAGCAGTCTCGGACTGGGGAACACTGAAGCTTTCTTT.

The V gene is TRBV9, the J gene TRBJ2-1, with TRBD2 matching over 9 bases. V lost 3 bases, J lost 3 bases, and 10 bases stayed unmatched. This CDR3 is built from 17 residues. Per the germline V gene, CDR1 is SGDLS and CDR2 is YYNGEE. The CDR3 DNA is TGTGCCAGCAGCGCTAGGGGGCTAGCGGGATTCTACAATGAGCAGTTCTTC. Protein sequence: CASSARGLAGFYNEQFF.

The gene calls are TRBV28 and TRBJ2-2, with D hard to call. V gave up 2 bases and J gave up 4 bases, with 14 bases separating them. CDR3 size: 16 residues. Germline V CDR1 and CDR2: MDHEN, SYDVKM. DNA for the CDR3: TGTGCCAGCAGTTTACTGCTACCGGATGGCACCGGGGAGCTGTTTTTT. Encoded protein: CASSLLLPDGTGELFF.

This clone occurred once. The chain is built from TRBV2 and TRBJ2-6; D is possibly TRBD1 (5 bases). Germline CDR1 is SNHLY and CDR2 is FYNNEI. Trimming removed 3 bases from V and 0 bases from J, with 6 bases in between. There are 15 residues in the CDR3. The CDR3: CASSETDSGANVLTF. CDR3 DNA sequence: TGTGCCAGCAGTGAGACAGACTCTGGGGCCAACGTCCTGACTTTC.

This clone turned up a few times. This chain links TRBV6-1 with TRBJ2-7; maybe TRBD1 (5 bases). Germline V CDR1 and CDR2: MNHNS, SASEGT. The CDR3 is made up of 14 amino acids. Trimming left V 1 base short and J 3 bases short, with 10 bases between. The CDR3 loop is CASSEGQNYYEQYF. The CDR3, as DNA: TGTGCCAGCAGTGAAGGACAGAACTACTACGAGCAGTACTTC.

The CDR3 region is CASKPSYVVETQYF. The CDR3 DNA reads TGTGCCAGCAAACCCTCCTATGTTGTGGAGACCCAGTACTTC. The J gene is TRBJ2-5, the V gene TRBV27, with D uncertain. The CDR3 covers 14 residues. From germline, CDR1 is MNHEY and CDR2 SMNVEV (reference sequence). Trimming cost V 7 bases and J 5 bases, with 17 bases left between them.

The chain uses TRBV28 and TRBJ1-2; 12 bases are shared with TRBD1. V lost 2 bases, J lost 4 bases, and 2 bases stayed unmatched. Germline V lookup: CDR1 MDHEN, CDR2 SYDVKM. The CDR3 is 15 amino acids. CDR3 in DNA: TGTGCCAGCAGTTTAGGGACAGGGGGCCCCTATGGCTACACCTTC. Translated, it gives CASSLGTGGPYGYTF.

The chain joins TRBV15 to TRBJ2-7; a weak D match, TRBD1 (5 bases). The CDR3 is made up of 14 amino acids. V was trimmed by 5 bases and J by 2 bases, leaving 13 bases between them. Germline values: CDR1 LNHNV, CDR2 YYDKDF (reference sequence). CDR3 region: CATSETAFTYEQYF. The CDR3 DNA sequence: TGTGCCACCAGCGAGACAGCGTTCACCTACGAGCAGTACTTC.

Turning to this clone: One junction end disagrees with the germline gene, perhaps due to a read error. The rearrangement links TRBV28 to TRBJ2-2; 8 nucleotides align to TRBD1. Germline V CDR1 and CDR2: MDHEN, SYDVKM. The CDR3 runs to 15 residues. This chain's CDR3 is CASSSRTGRAGELFF. The DNA for the CDR3 is TGTGCCAGTAGTTCGCGGACAGGGCGGGCGGGGGAGCTGTTTTTT. The variable domain in full, with the rest retrieved from reference TRBV28 and TRBJ2-2, is DVKVTQSSRYLVKRTGEKVFLECVQDMDHENMFWYRQDPGLGLRLIYFSYDVKMKEKGDIPEGYSVSREKKERFSLILESASTNQTSMYLCASSSRTGRAGELFFGEGSRLTVL.